This T cell receptor (beta chain) is from a study of cytomegalovirus exposure and HLA in healthy donors. General study points: Presence/absence analyses took donor sequencing depth as roughly uniform.

About this clone: Its specificity is unknown.

A multiplex PCR was run with 60 Vbeta primers and 13 Jbeta primers. Assay: immunoSEQ multiplex PCR; the TCRdb copy retains only in-frame clones and omits some. The sample includes some 180,000 clones, about 90% of them seen just once. The sample taken for sequencing was PBMCs. The TCR originated in a girl under three years old in good health and CMV-seronegative.

CDR3 in amino acids: CASSLKARVSYNSPLHF. CDR3 in DNA: TGTGCCAGCAGCTTAAAGGCCAGGGTCTCCTATAATTCACCCCTCCACTTT. The chain recombines TRBV11-2 with TRBJ1-6; possibly TRBD1 for D (5 bases). Germline V gene sequence: CDR1 SGHAT, CDR2 FQNNGV. V was cut by 2 bases and J by 0 bases, with 11 bases left in between. The CDR3 consists of 17 residues.